The 8 T cell receptor beta chains listed next were all sequenced from one sample in a study of memory CD4+ T cells and cytomegalovirus serostatus. Single viable CD3+CD4+CD8-CD45RO+ cells were sorted as the memory CD4+ T cells. TCRdb's table, derived via immunoSEQ multiplex PCR, lists solely in-frame clones and lacks some. Of 45,000 to 60,000 clones in the sample, 60% to 80% were seen once. The sequenced material came from memory CD4+ T cells from blood. These receptors came from an adult in good health and CMV-seropositive.

V gene TRBV7-2 combines with J gene TRBJ2-1; 7 positions agree with TRBD2. Trimming took 2 bases from V and 3 from J; bases not matched to a gene: 7. The germline CDR1 and CDR2 sequences are SGHTA and FQGNSA. The CDR3 spans 16 residues. CDR3 region: CASSLTRLAVYNEQFF. As DNA, the CDR3 is TGTGCCAGCAGCTTAACGCGTCTAGCGGTCTACAATGAGCAGTTCTTC.

This sequence joins TRBV11-2 and TRBJ2-7, with D possibly matching TRBD2 (5 bases). Germline-derived CDR1 and CDR2 are SGHAT and FQNNGV. Deletions cut 1 base from V and 6 bases from J, with 10 bases between. This CDR3 contains 13 residues. CDR3 sequence reads: CASSLGQAGEQYF. The CDR3 region has the DNA TGTGCCAGCAGCTTAGGTCAGGCGGGCGAGCAGTACTTC.

This sequence joins TRBV7-8 and TRBJ2-7; D unclear. This CDR3 has 14 amino acids. Germline-derived CDR1 and CDR2 are SGHVS and FQNEAQ. The V end was cut by 0 bases, the J end by 3 bases, with 9 bases between. CDR3 region: CASSLAGRLYEQYF. DNA for the CDR3: TGTGCCAGCAGCTTAGCCGGCAGGCTCTACGAGCAGTACTTC.

The chain has TRBV10-3 and TRBJ2-2; no firm D call. Trimming stripped 5 bases from V and 6 bases from J, with 7 bases between. Germline assignment: CDR1 ENHRY and CDR2 SYGVKD. The CDR3 totals 12 residues. The CDR3: CAISFSPGELFF. The CDR3 region has the DNA TGTGCCATCAGTTTCTCGCCCGGGGAGCTGTTTTTT.

V usage is TRBV25-1 and J usage is TRBJ1-4; a possible D gene is TRBD1 (5 bases). There are 14 residues in the CDR3. Trimming pared 6 bases from V and 5 bases from J, leaving 13 bases between. The germline CDR1 and CDR2 sequences are MGHDK and SYGVNS. CDR3 region: CASSAGTWNEKLFF. For the CDR3, the DNA is TGTGCCAGCAGCGCCGGGACGTGGAATGAAAAACTGTTTTTT.

V gene TRBV2 combines with J gene TRBJ1-4; tentative D call: TRBD1 (5 bases). Germline V lookup: CDR1 SNHLY, CDR2 FYNNEI. V lost 7 bases, J lost 1 base, and 10 bases lay in between. The CDR3 totals 14 residues. The DNA of the CDR3 is TGTGCCAGCACCGGGACGGGAACTAATGAAAAACTGTTTTTT. This sequence encodes CASTGTGTNEKLFF.

The chain joins TRBV6-1 to TRBJ2-1, with 10 positions matching TRBD2. Trimming took 2 bases from V and 5 from J; bases not matched to a gene: 0. Germline values: CDR1 MNHNS, CDR2 SASEGT. There are 14 residues in the CDR3. The CDR3 spells CASSELAGDNEQFF. CDR3 sequence (DNA): TGTGCCAGCAGTGAACTAGCGGGGGACAATGAGCAGTTCTTC.

A word on this clone: Other DNA sequences of this sample code for an identical CDR3. This chain joins TRBV5-1 and TRBJ2-7; the D gene is possibly TRBD2 (5 bases). The CDR3 contains 13 residues. Trimming removed 4 bases at V and 3 bases at J, with 11 bases between. CDR1 and CDR2 (germline): SGHRS, YFSETQ. The CDR3 DNA reads TGCGCCAGCAGCCCAGTGGGGAGCTACGAGCAGTACTTC. It is translated as CASSPVGSYEQYF.